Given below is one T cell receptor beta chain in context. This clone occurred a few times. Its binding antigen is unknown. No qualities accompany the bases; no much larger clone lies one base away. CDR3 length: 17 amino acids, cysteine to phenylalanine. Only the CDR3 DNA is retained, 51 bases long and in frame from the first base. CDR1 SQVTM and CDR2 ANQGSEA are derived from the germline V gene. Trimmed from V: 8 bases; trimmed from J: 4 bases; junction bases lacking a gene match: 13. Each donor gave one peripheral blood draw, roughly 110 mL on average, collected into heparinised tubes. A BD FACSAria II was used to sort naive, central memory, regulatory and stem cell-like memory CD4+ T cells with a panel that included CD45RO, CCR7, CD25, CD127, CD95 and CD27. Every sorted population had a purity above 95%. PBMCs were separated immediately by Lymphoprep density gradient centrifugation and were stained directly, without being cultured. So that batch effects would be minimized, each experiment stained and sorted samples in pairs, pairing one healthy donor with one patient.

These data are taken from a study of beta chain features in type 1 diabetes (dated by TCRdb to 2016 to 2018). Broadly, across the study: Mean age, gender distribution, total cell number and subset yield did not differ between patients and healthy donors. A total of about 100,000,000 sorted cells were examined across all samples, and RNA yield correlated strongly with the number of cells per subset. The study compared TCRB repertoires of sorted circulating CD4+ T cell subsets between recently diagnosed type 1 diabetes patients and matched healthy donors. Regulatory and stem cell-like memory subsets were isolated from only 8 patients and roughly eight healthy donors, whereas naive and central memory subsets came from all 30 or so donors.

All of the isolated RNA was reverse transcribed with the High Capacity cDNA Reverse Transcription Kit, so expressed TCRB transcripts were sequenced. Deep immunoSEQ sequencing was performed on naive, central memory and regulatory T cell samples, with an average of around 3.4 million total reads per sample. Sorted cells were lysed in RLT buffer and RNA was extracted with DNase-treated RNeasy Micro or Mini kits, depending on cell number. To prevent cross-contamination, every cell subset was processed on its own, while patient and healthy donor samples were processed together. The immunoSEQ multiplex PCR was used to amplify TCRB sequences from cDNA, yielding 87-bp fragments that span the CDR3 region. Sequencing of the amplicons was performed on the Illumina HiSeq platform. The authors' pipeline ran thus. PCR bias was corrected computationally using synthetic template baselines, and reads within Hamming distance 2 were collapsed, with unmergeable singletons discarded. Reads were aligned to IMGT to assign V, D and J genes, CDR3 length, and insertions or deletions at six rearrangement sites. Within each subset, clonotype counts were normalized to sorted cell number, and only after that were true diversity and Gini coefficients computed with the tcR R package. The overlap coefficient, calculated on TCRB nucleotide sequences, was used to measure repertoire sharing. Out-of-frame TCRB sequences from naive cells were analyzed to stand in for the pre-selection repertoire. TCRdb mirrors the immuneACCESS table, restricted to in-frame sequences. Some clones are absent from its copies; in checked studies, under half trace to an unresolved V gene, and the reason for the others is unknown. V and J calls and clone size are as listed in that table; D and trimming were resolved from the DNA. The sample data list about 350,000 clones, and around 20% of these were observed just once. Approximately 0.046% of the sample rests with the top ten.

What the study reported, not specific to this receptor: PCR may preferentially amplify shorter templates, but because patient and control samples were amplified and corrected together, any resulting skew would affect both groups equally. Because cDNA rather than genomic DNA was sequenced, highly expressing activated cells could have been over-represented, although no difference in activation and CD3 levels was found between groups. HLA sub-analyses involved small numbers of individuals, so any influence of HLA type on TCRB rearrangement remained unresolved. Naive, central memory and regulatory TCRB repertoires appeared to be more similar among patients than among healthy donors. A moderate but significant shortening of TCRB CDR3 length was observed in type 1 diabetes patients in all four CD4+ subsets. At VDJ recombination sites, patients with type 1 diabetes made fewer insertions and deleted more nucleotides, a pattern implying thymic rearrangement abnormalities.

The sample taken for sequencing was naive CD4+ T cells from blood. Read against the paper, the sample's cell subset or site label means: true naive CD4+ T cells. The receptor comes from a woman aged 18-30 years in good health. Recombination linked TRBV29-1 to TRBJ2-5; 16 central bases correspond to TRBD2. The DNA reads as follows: TGCAGCTCTCTCCGGGGACTAGCGGGAGGGGACATAGAGACCCAGTACTTC. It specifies CSSLRGLAGGDIETQYF. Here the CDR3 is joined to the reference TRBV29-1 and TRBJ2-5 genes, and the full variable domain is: SAVISQKPSRDICQRGTSLTIQCQVDSQVTMMFWYRQQPGQSLTLIATANQGSEATYESGFVIDKFPISRPNLTFSTLTVSNMSPEDSSIYLCSSLRGLAGGDIETQYFGPGTRLLVL.